This T cell receptor beta chain was identified during a study of regulatory T cells in long-lasting Graves disease. Study-wide findings and caveats: The number of shared public clonotypes was higher in persistent patients (fewer than 3,000) than new patients (under 1,000). Persistent Graves' cases showed lower TCR diversity than newly diagnosed cases.

Construction of TCR beta libraries relied on iRepertoire HTBI primers and on Arm-PCR targeting CDR3 regions. TCRdb analysed the multiplex PCR reads with MiXCR anew, one entry per CDR3 protein. This table has 450,000 to 650,000 distinct CDR3 sequences, about 16% appearing once. The germline V gene has CDR1 LNHNV and CDR2 YYDKDF (reference sequence). The V gene lost 0 bases and the J gene lost 2 bases, with 9 bases spanning the gap. This CDR3 has 15 residues. The table lists this clonotype with many counts. What it recognizes is unknown. The time point was: newly diagnosed GD, antithyroid drugs for less than 3 months. PBMCs provided the RNA from which the TCR library was made. These same data were also listed under a study on T cells in Graves' hyperthyroidism and ophthalmopathy. In that study: TCR CDR3 underwent first-round RT-PCR with the HTBI primer set. Expanded thyroid clonotypes (above 0.001) were mostly also found in blood.

The V gene is TRBV15, the J gene TRBJ2-3; D is ambiguous. This TCR was recovered from a woman aged 40-60 years with Graves disease. Specimen: peripheral blood mononuclear cells (PBMCs), collected at new diagnosis, from a patient treated with antithyroid drugs. CDR3 in amino acids: CATSRDPSYTDTQYF. The CDR3 region has the DNA TGTGCCACCAGCAGAGATCCATCCTACACAGATACGCAGTATTTT.